These 17 T cell receptor beta chains share one sample of origin, sequenced in a study of T cell changes during pregnancy in multiple sclerosis. Clones were read by immunoSEQ multiplex PCR, and TCRdb kept only the in-frame ones, dropping some. The repertoire has 99,000 or so clones, roughly 92% of them found once; the top ten carry 0.99%. Here the sequenced sample was peripheral blood, taken after pregnancy. All receptors come from a female donor with multiple sclerosis, enrolled in a pregnancy study.

This chain joins TRBV6-5 and TRBJ1-2; 7 bases fit TRBD1. J gave up 8 bases and V 4 bases, and 7 bases lay outside the gene matches. From germline, CDR1 is MNHEY and CDR2 SVGAGI. The CDR3 is 13 amino acids. The CDR3 nucleotides are TGTGCCAGCAGTTCCCGACAGGGTCAAGGCTACACCTTC. It yields the protein CASSSRQGQGYTF.

The chain links TRBV28 to TRBJ2-7, with 7 bases that match TRBD1. After removal of 6 bases from V and 3 bases from J, the junction contained 8 bases not matched to a gene. Germline V CDR1 and CDR2: MDHEN, SYDVKM. There are 14 residues in the CDR3. For the CDR3, the DNA is TGTGCCAGCAGAGGGGCCGGGACAGTCTACGAGCAGTACTTC. Encoded protein: CASRGAGTVYEQYF.

V is TRBV28 and J is TRBJ2-2, with 8 bases matching TRBD1. This CDR3 spans 14 amino acids. Germline V gene lookup returns CDR1 MDHEN and CDR2 SYDVKM. The junction had 4 bases not matched to a gene; V was cut back by 5 bases and J by 5 bases. The CDR3 region has the DNA TGTGCCAGCAGTGTACAGGGGGGAACCGGGGAGCTGTTTTTT. It yields the protein CASSVQGGTGELFF.

This sequence joins TRBV30 and TRBJ1-3; D is perhaps TRBD1 (6 bases). CDR1 is GTSNPN and CDR2 is SVGIG in the germline V gene (reference sequence). V shed 4 bases and J shed 4 bases, with 11 bases lying between them. The CDR3 covers 13 residues. DNA of the CDR3: TGTGCCTGGATTACAGGGCGGGGAAACACCATATATTTT. Protein product: CAWITGRGNTIYF.

In this sample, this clone turned up once. This chain connects TRBV5-4 to TRBJ2-7; 8 bases fit TRBD1. Unmatched junction bases numbered 9, after V lost 4 bases and J lost 3 bases. Germline-derived CDR1 and CDR2 are SGHNT and YYREEE (reference sequence). The CDR3 covers 15 residues. CDR3 nucleotide sequence: TGTGCCAGCAGCCATGCTCGGACAGGGATCTACGAGCAGTACTTC. Translation gives CASSHARTGIYEQYF.

Only a few counts were recorded for this clone. The chain employs TRBV10-3 and TRBJ1-2; D perhaps matches TRBD1 (6 bases). CDR3 size: 13 residues. Germline CDR1 reads ENHRY; CDR2 reads SYGVKD. Trimming stripped 2 bases from V and 6 bases from J, with 10 bases between. The CDR3 region is CAISERTADGYTF. The CDR3 DNA reads TGTGCCATCAGTGAGAGGACAGCGGATGGCTACACCTTC.

CDR3 amino acids: CASSIFGDRQFF. In DNA, the CDR3 is TGTGCCAGTAGTATTTTTGGGGACAGGCAGTTCTTC. This chain links TRBV19 with TRBJ2-1, with TRBD1 matching over 7 bases. This CDR3 spans 12 amino acids. Germline V gene lookup returns CDR1 LNHDA and CDR2 SQIVND (reference sequence). V lost 3 bases, J lost 12 bases, and 5 bases stayed unmatched.

The gene calls are TRBV19 and TRBJ1-1; 10 bases map to TRBD1. The CDR3 contains 14 residues. Trimming removed 6 bases from V and 1 base from J; junction bases left unmatched: 2. The germline V gene has CDR1 LNHDA and CDR2 SQIVND (reference sequence). The CDR3 DNA follows: TGTGCCAGTAGCTGGACAGGGGGGAACACTGAAGCTTTCTTT. Translated, it gives CASSWTGGNTEAFF.

V is TRBV27 and J is TRBJ2-7; TRBD1 aligns across 10 bases. The CDR3 extends over 15 amino acids. Germline values: CDR1 MNHEY, CDR2 SMNVEV (reference sequence). Trimming removed 4 bases from V and 4 bases from J; junction bases left unmatched: 7. CDR3 region: CASSSPGTGAYEQYF. The DNA for the CDR3 is TGTGCCAGCAGTTCCCCCGGGACAGGGGCTTACGAGCAGTACTTC.

The chain is built from TRBV6-5 and TRBJ1-2; 8 bases are shared with TRBD1. V lost 5 bases and J lost 6; bases outside the gene matches: 8. CDR3 size: 14 residues. Germline values: CDR1 MNHEY, CDR2 SVGAGI. In nucleotides, the CDR3 is TGTGCCAGCAGTCACAAGGACAGGGTACATGGCTACACCTTC. Its protein is CASSHKDRVHGYTF.

The J gene is TRBJ1-2, the V gene TRBV15; D ambiguous. CDR1 is LNHNV, CDR2 YYDKDF, per germline (reference sequence). The V end was cut by 0 bases, the J end by 0 bases, with 8 bases between. The CDR3 length is 15 residues. The CDR3 is CATSREGGTNYGYTF. The CDR3 DNA sequence: TGTGCCACCAGCAGAGAGGGCGGGACTAACTATGGCTACACCTTC.

The chain employs TRBV7-9 and TRBJ2-1, with a tentative D call TRBD1 (5 bases). The germline V and J ends were trimmed by 1 base and 10 bases, with 8 bases remaining between them. Germline V gives CDR1 SEHNR, CDR2 FQNEAQ (reference sequence). CDR3 size: 12 residues. CDR3 protein: CASSLGGLEQFF. CDR3 nucleotide sequence: TGTGCCAGCAGCTTAGGGGGCTTAGAGCAGTTCTTC.

This chain's CDR3 is CASSPGNTGELFF. The CDR3 DNA reads as TGTGCCAGCTCACCAGGCAACACCGGGGAGCTGTTTTTT. The genes are TRBV18 and TRBJ2-2; D remains unclear. The CDR3 consists of 13 residues. The germline V and J ends were trimmed by 2 bases and 2 bases, with 3 bases remaining between them. CDR1 is KGHSH and CDR2 is LQKENI in the germline V gene.

This clone was found a few times. The chain is built from TRBV7-9 and TRBJ2-1; TRBD2 matches at 9 bases. CDR1 and CDR2 from the germline V gene are SEHNR and FQNEAQ (reference sequence). V was clipped by 3 bases and J by 9 bases; unmatched bases: 12. This CDR3 is built from 16 residues. The CDR3 DNA sequence: TGTGCCAGCAGCTTTCTAGCGGGAAATCTGATGGGTGAGCAGTTCTTC. It encodes CASSFLAGNLMGEQFF.

The genes are TRBV5-1 and TRBJ1-4; TRBD1 aligns across 7 bases. This CDR3 comprises 15 residues. V lost 4 bases, J lost 5 bases, and 8 bases stayed unmatched. Per the germline V gene, CDR1 is SGHRS and CDR2 is YFSETQ. CDR3 loop: CASSLGGTVNEKLFF. In DNA, the CDR3 is TGCGCCAGCAGCCTAGGAGGGACAGTCAATGAAAAACTGTTTTTT.

The J gene is TRBJ2-7, the V gene TRBV2, with D perhaps matching TRBD1 (5 bases). Germline CDR1 reads SNHLY; CDR2 reads FYNNEI. The CDR3 is 14 amino acids. Trimming removed 6 bases at V and 2 bases at J, with 14 bases between. CDR3 nucleotides: TGTGCCAGCAGACTCCAGGACACAACCTACGAGCAGTACTTC. This translates into CASRLQDTTYEQYF.

The rearrangement links TRBV10-1 to TRBJ2-1; 7 bases match TRBD2. Germline CDR1 WNHNN, CDR2 SYGVQD (reference sequence). The CDR3 runs 19 residues. V was pared by 0 bases and J by 4 bases, with 15 bases of the junction left unmatched. The CDR3 loop is CASSESGLAATNKYNEQFF. CDR3 bases: TGCGCCAGCAGTGAGTCGGGGCTAGCGGCCACCAACAAATACAATGAGCAGTTCTTC.